The rows below give T cell receptor beta chains drawn from one sample of a study of blood T cell repertoires in COVID-19. Data came from immunoSEQ multiplex PCR; TCRdb stores just in-frame clones and leaves some out. The data hold more than 90,000 clones, with almost 95% observed a single time. Sequencing was carried out using peripheral blood. Every receptor here comes from a man aged 45 to 65 with active COVID-19. The conserved cysteine and the conserved F or W are not part of the CDR3 here.

v_gene	j_gene	CDR3aa
TRBV28	TRBJ1-1	ASSLTTGLMNTEAF
TRBV18	TRBJ2-7	ASSPPPGYEQY
TRBV5-8	TRBJ2-2	ASSLRGQKIGELF
TRBV2	TRBJ2-3	ASSPGTSGRSDTQY
TRBV18	TRBJ2-7	ASSPPPGQDYEQY
TRBV27	TRBJ2-7	ASSLSFGEGGEQY
TRBV30	TRBJ2-3	ASTGGNPNTDTQY
TRBV28	TRBJ2-2	ASSQGGYTGELF
TRBV5-1	TRBJ2-3	ASSPSGREKDTQY
TRBV28	TRBJ1-5	ASSLAIGGNQPQH
TRBV5-1	TRBJ1-1	ASSKGQTLANTEAF
TRBV28	TRBJ1-2	ASSSDRIYGYT
TRBV5-1	TRBJ2-1	ASSFYQRQRQGEQF
TRBV29-1	TRBJ2-5	SGLLAAYQETQY
TRBV18	TRBJ1-1	ASSATGGMDEAF
TRBV28	TRBJ2-5	ASRSQGETQY
TRBV7-2	TRBJ2-5	ASSPTTGGQETQY
TRBV10-3	TRBJ1-1	AISRQGRNTEAF